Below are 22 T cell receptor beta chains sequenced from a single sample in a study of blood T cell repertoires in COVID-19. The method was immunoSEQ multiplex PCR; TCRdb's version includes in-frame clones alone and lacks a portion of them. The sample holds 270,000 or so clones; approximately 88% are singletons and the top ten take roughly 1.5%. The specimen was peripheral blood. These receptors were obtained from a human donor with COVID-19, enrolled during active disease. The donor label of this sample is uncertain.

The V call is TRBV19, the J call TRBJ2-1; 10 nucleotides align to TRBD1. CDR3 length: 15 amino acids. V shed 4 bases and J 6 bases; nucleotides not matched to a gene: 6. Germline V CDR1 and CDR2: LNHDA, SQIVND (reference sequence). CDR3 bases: TGTGCCAGTAGTAGGACAGGGGGAGCCCTCAATGAGCAGTTCTTC. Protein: CASSRTGGALNEQFF.

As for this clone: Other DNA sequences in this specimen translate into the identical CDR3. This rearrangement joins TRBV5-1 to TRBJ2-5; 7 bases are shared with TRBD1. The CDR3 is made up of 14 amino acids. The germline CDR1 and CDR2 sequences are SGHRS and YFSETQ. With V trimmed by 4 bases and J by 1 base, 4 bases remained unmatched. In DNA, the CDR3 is TGCGCCAGCAGCCTGGGGGACAGCCAAGAGACCCAGTACTTC. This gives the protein CASSLGDSQETQYF.

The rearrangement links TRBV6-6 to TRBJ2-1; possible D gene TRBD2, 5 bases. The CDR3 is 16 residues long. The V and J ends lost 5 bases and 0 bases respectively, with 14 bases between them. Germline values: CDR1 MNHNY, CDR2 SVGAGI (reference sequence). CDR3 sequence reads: CASSHQVRVSYNEQFF. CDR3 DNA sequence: TGTGCCAGCAGTCACCAAGTGCGGGTCTCCTACAATGAGCAGTTCTTC.

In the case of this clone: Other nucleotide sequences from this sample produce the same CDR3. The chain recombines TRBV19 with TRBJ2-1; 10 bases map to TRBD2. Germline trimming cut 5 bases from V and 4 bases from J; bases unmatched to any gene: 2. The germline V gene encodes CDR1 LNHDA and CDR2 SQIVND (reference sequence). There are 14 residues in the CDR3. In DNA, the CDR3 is TGTGCCAGTAGTCTAGCGGGAGATTACAATGAGCAGTTCTTC. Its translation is CASSLAGDYNEQFF. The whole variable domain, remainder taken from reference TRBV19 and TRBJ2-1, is DGGITQSPKYLFRKEGQNVTLSCEQNLNHDAMYWYRQDPGQGLRLIYYSQIVNDFQKGDIAEGYSVSREKKESFPLTVTSAQKNPTAFYLCASSLAGDYNEQFFGPGTRLTVL.

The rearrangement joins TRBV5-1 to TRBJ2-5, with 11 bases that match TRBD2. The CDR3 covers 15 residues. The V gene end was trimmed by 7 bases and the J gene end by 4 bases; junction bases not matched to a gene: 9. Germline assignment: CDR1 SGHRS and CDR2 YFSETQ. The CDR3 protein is CASEPSGRMGETQYF. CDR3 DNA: TGCGCCAGCGAACCTAGCGGGAGGATGGGAGAGACCCAGTACTTC.

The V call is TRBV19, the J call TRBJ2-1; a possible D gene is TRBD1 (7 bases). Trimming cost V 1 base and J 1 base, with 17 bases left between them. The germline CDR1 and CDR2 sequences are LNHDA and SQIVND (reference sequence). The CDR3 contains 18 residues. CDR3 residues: CASSIVRSSGGSYNEQFF. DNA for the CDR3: TGTGCCAGTAGTATAGTTAGGTCATCAGGGGGGTCCTACAATGAGCAGTTCTTC.

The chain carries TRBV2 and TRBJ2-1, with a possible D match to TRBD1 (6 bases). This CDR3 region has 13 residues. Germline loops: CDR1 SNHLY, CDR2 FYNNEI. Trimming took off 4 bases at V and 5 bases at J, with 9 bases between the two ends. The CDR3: CASSARTDNEQFF. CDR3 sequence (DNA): TGTGCCAGCAGTGCTCGGACAGACAATGAGCAGTTCTTC.

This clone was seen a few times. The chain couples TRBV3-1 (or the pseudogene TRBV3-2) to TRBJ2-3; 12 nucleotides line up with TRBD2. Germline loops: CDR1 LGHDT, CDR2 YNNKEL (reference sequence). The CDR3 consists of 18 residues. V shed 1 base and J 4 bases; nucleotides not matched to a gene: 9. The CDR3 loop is CASSQVAGASGRADTQYF. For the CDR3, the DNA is TGTGCCAGCAGCCAAGTTGCCGGAGCTAGCGGGAGGGCAGATACGCAGTATTTT.

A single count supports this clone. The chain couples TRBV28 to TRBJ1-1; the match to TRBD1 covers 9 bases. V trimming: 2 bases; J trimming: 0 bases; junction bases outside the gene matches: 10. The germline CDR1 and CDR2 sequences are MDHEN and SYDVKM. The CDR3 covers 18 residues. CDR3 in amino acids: CASSLVRTGELMNTEAFF. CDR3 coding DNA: TGTGCCAGCAGTTTAGTCCGGACAGGGGAACTGATGAACACTGAAGCTTTCTTT. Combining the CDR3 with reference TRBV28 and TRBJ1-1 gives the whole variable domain DVKVTQSSRYLVKRTGEKVFLECVQDMDHENMFWYRQDPGLGLRLIYFSYDVKMKEKGDIPEGYSVSREKKERFSLILESASTNQTSMYLCASSLVRTGELMNTEAFFGQGTRLTVV.

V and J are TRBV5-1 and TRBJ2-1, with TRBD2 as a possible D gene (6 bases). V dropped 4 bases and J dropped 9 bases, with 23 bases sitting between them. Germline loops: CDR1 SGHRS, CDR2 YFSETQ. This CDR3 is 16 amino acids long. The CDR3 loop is CASSGSPGLLTREQFF. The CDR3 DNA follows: TGCGCCAGCAGCGGATCACCGGGACTTCTTACCCGTGAGCAGTTCTTC.

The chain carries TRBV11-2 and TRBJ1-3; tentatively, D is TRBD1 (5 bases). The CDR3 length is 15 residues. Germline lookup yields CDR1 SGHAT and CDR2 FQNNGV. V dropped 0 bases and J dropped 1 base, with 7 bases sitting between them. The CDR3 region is CASSLEGASGNTIYF. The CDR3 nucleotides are TGTGCCAGCAGCTTAGAAGGGGCATCTGGAAACACCATATATTTT.

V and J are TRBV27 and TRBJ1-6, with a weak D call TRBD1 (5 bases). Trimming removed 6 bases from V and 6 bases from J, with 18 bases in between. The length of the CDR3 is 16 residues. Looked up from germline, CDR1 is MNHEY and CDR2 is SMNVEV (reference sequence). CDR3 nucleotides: TGTGCCAGCAGGGCGGGAGGAGGACAACCTAATTCACCCCTCCACTTT. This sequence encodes CASRAGGGQPNSPLHF.

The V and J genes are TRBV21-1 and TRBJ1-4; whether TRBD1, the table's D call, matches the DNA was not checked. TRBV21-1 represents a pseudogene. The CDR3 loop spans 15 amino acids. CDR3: CASSKGRRGDEKLFF. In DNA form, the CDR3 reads TGTGCCAGCAGCAAAGGTCGCAGGGGAGATGAAAAACTGTTTTTT.

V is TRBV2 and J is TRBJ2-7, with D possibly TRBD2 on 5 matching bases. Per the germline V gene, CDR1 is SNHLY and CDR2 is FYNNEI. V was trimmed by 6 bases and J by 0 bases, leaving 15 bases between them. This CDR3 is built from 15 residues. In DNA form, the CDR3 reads TGTGCCAGCAGCGGAAAATTAGGACTCTCCTACGAGCAGTACTTC. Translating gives CASSGKLGLSYEQYF.

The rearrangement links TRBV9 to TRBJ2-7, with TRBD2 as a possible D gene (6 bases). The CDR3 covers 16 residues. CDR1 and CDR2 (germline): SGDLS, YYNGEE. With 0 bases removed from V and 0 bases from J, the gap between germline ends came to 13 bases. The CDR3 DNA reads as TGTGCCAGCAGCGTAGCTAATAGCGGTCCCTCCTACGAGCAGTACTTC. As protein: CASSVANSGPSYEQYF.

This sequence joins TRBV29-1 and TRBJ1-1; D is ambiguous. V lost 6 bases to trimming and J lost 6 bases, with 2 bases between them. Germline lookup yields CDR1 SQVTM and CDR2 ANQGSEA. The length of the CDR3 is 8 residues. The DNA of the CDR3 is TGCAGCGTCTCTGAAGCTTTCTTT. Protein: CSVSEAFF.

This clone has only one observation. DNA for the CDR3: TGTGCCAGCAGTGAAGGGGGGAGGGGTTACACTGAAGCTTTCTTT. Amino acids: CASSEGGRGYTEAFF. The J gene is TRBJ1-1, the V gene TRBV6-1; maybe TRBD1 (5 bases). This CDR3 comprises 15 residues. The germline V gene encodes CDR1 MNHNS and CDR2 SASEGT. V dropped 1 base and J dropped 3 bases, with 12 bases sitting between them.

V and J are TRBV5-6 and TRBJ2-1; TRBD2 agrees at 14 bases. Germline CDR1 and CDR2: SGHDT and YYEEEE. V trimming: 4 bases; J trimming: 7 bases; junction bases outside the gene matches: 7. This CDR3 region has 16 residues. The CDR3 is CASSPGLAGEGNEQFF. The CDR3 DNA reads TGTGCCAGCAGCCCGGGACTAGCGGGAGAGGGGAATGAGCAGTTCTTC.

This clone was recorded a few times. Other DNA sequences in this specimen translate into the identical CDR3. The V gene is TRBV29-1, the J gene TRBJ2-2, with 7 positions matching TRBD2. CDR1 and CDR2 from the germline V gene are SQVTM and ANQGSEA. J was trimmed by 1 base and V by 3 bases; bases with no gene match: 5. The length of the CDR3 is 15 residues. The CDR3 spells CSVDLGLMNTGELFF. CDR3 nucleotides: TGCAGCGTTGATTTGGGACTAATGAACACCGGGGAGCTGTTTTTT.

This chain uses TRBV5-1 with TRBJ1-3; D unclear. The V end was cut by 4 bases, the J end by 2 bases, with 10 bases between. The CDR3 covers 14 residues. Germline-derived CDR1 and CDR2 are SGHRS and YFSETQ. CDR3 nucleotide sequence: TGCGCCAGCAGCCCGGGCGGGGCTGGAAACACCATATATTTT. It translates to CASSPGGAGNTIYF.

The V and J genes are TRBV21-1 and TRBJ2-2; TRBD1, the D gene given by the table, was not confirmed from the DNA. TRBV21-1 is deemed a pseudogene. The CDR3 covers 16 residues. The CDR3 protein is CASSKRRTGRTGELFF. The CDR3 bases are TGTGCCAGCAGCAAAAGAAGAACAGGGCGCACCGGGGAGCTGTTTTTT.

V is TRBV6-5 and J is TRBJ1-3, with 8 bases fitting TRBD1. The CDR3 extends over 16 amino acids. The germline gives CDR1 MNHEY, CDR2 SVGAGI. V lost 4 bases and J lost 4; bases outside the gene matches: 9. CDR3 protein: CASSSPRQGTGNTIYF. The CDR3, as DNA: TGTGCCAGCAGTTCGCCCCGACAGGGGACGGGAAACACCATATATTTT.